The rows below give T cell receptor beta chains drawn from one sample of a study of OX40 agonist ivuxolimab in advanced cancers. Clones were sequenced by immunoSEQ multiplex PCR, and TCRdb holds only the in-frame ones, with some missing. The table shows roughly 86,000 clones, with around 86% occurring only once. Sequencing used CD4+ or CD8+ T cells sorted from blood, obtained in a trial of the OX40 agonist ivuxolimab. Receptor source: an adult with an advanced solid tumor such as melanoma, head and neck, liver or kidney cancer. Each CDR3 is given with its conserved first and last residue. The order of the fields is D gene, J gene, clone size, V gene, CDR3 protein, CDR3 DNA. A D gene is named only where the DNA matches it firmly. A row's size may be missing; if present it is once, few, many or a size class.

>.|TRBJ2-5|.|TRBV19
CASSIGGQSQETQYF
TGTGCCAGTAGTATAGGGGGACAATCCCAAGAGACCCAGTACTTC
>TRBD2|TRBJ2-1|.|TRBV27
CASSLSRGLAAYNEQFF
TGTGCCAGCAGTTTATCGAGAGGACTAGCGGCTTACAATGAGCAGTTCTTC
>TRBD1|TRBJ1-5|.|TRBV19
CASNLQGASNQPQHF
TGTGCCAGTAATTTACAGGGGGCGAGCAATCAGCCCCAGCATTTT
>TRBD1|TRBJ2-5|.|TRBV2
CASTLKGAGGRETQYF
TGTGCCAGCACCTTAAAGGGGGCAGGGGGCAGAGAGACCCAGTACTTC
>TRBD1|TRBJ2-2|.|TRBV28
CASSLQGVATGELFF
TGTGCCAGCAGTTTGCAGGGGGTGGCCACCGGGGAGCTGTTTTTT
>.|TRBJ2-2|once|TRBV27
CASCRGGGDTGELFF
TGTGCCAGTTGTAGGGGAGGAGGGGACACCGGGGAGCTGTTTTTT
>.|TRBJ2-7|.|TRBV27
CASSGMRPAGQQGQYF
TGTGCCAGCAGTGGAATGAGACCCGCAGGGCAGCAGGGGCAGTACTTC
>.|TRBJ2-1|.|TRBV14
CASSQEVRGYEQFF
TGTGCCAGCAGCCAAGAGGTCCGGGGATATGAGCAGTTCTTC
>TRBD1|TRBJ2-3|.|TRBV5-4
CASSPGQGRGTDTQYF
TGTGCCAGCAGCCCCGGACAGGGGCGAGGAACAGATACGCAGTATTTT
>TRBD1|TRBJ2-2|.|TRBV29-1
CSVARTGSNTGELFF
TGCAGCGTTGCCCGGACAGGCTCGAACACCGGGGAGCTGTTTTTT
>.|TRBJ2-1|.|TRBV9
CASSPQGGMGGEQFF
TGTGCCAGCAGCCCCCAGGGGGGGATGGGTGGGGAGCAGTTCTTC
>TRBD2|TRBJ2-2|.|TRBV11-2
CASSARWGGSGELFF
TGTGCCAGCAGCGCCCGTTGGGGAGGGTCCGGGGAGCTGTTTTTT
>TRBD1|TRBJ2-3|once|TRBV5-1
CASSLTPTTGWDTQYF
TGCGCCAGCAGCCTGACTCCCACGACAGGGTGGGATACGCAGTATTTT
>TRBD2|TRBJ2-5|.|TRBV4-1
CASSQGTSGGAWETQYF
TGCGCCAGCAGCCAAGGAACTAGCGGGGGGGCCTGGGAGACCCAGTACTTC
>.|TRBJ2-2|.|TRBV5-1
CASSLVGGNPGELFF
TGCGCCAGCAGCTTGGTAGGAGGGAACCCCGGGGAGCTGTTTTTT